Each of the 8 T cell receptor beta chains below was sequenced from the same sample in a study of T cell responses to AZD1222 COVID-19 vaccine. The method was immunoSEQ multiplex PCR; TCRdb's version includes in-frame clones alone and lacks a portion of them. The data show around 90,000 clones, roughly 88% seen once. The starting material was peripheral blood, obtained on day 0 of AZD1222 vaccination. These receptors were obtained from an adult in good health.

The rearrangement links TRBV5-1 to TRBJ2-5; D remains unclear. Trimming pared 0 bases from V and 5 bases from J, leaving 5 bases between. Germline CDR1 and CDR2: SGHRS and YFSETQ. The CDR3 has 12 residues. DNA of the CDR3: TGCGCCAGCAGCTTGGGACCCGAGACCCAGTACTTC. It yields the protein CASSLGPETQYF.

This chain uses TRBV20-1 with TRBJ1-3; D unresolved. The CDR3 loop spans 11 amino acids. The V end was cut by 3 bases, the J end by 4 bases, with 4 bases between. Germline V gene data show CDR1 as DFQATT and CDR2 as SNEGSKA (reference sequence). The chain's CDR3 is CSASRGNTIYF. The CDR3 bases are TGCAGTGCTAGTAGAGGAAACACCATATATTTT.

The CDR3, as DNA: TGTGCCAGCAGCCCGAACGGACTAGAAGGCTACAATGAGCAGTTCTTC. As protein: CASSPNGLEGYNEQFF. The chain links TRBV3-1 (or the pseudogene TRBV3-2) to TRBJ2-1; 7 bases match TRBD2. Germline lookup yields CDR1 LGHDT and CDR2 YNNKEL (reference sequence). V lost 4 bases, J lost 3 bases, and 9 bases stayed unmatched. This CDR3 region has 16 residues.

The rearrangement uses TRBV20-1 and TRBJ1-5; possibly TRBD1 for D (6 bases). This CDR3 has 15 amino acids. CDR1 is DFQATT, CDR2 SNEGSKA, per germline (reference sequence). V lost 3 bases and J 6 bases, leaving 18 bases between the germline ends. The CDR3 region is CSASRSGGPGQPQHF. Written as DNA, the CDR3 is TGCAGTGCTAGTCGATCCGGGGGCCCAGGTCAGCCCCAGCATTTT.

V and J are TRBV19 and TRBJ2-7, with D unclear. The CDR3 covers 14 residues. Trimming shortened V by 3 bases and J by 2 bases, and 11 bases separated the two germline ends. Germline V gives CDR1 LNHDA, CDR2 SQIVND (reference sequence). CDR3 coding DNA: TGTGCCAGTAGTATCCCAAAGACCCCCTACGAGCAGTACTTC. Translation gives CASSIPKTPYEQYF.

This clone came up once. The rearrangement links TRBV19 to TRBJ1-5; D call uncertain. Deletions cut 6 bases from V and 5 bases from J, with 11 bases between. The CDR3 has 13 residues. Germline V CDR1 and CDR2: LNHDA, SQIVND (reference sequence). The DNA for the CDR3 is TGTGCCAGTAGCCCGACTATGGATCAGCCCCAGCATTTT. Translation: CASSPTMDQPQHF.

This chain connects TRBV5-1 to TRBJ1-1; D is unresolved. V gave up 1 base and J gave up 6 bases, with 10 bases separating them. Germline lookup yields CDR1 SGHRS and CDR2 YFSETQ. The CDR3 is 13 residues long. Written as DNA, the CDR3 is TGCGCCAGCAGCTTGCAGGTTGGAGCTGAAGCTTTCTTT. Its translation: CASSLQVGAEAFF.

The J gene is TRBJ2-7, the V gene TRBV6-1; D may be TRBD1 (5 bases). CDR1 and CDR2 (germline): MNHNS, SASEGT. This CDR3 has 13 amino acids. V was shortened by 5 bases and J by 2 bases, with 10 bases between the two germline ends. CDR3 region: CASSYTGTYEQYF. CDR3 nucleotides: TGTGCCAGCAGTTATACAGGAACCTACGAGCAGTACTTC.